The 5 T cell receptor beta chains presented below share a single source sample, sequenced in a study of PD-1 blockade in classical Hodgkin lymphoma. Measured with immunoSEQ multiplex PCR; TCRdb has only the in-frame clones, and not every one. The profile shows about 25,000 clones, approximately 79% of them singletons. Described time point: cycle 4 day 1 (C4D1), after six to seven weeks of nivolumab. After autologous stem cell transplantation all patients relapsed, and prior brentuximab vedotin exposure differed between cohorts. The study purified CD4+ T cells from thawed PBMCs using magnetic negative selection. Source: CD4+ T cells from blood, taken before the fourth cycle of nivolumab. The receptors originated from a human donor with classical Hodgkin lymphoma.

The chain couples TRBV7-2 to TRBJ2-6; the match to TRBD2 covers 9 bases. CDR1 is SGHTA, CDR2 FQGNSA, per germline. This CDR3 comprises 18 residues. V was pared by 2 bases and J by 0 bases, with 5 bases of the junction left unmatched. CDR3 protein: CASSLRDSGGSGANVLTF. CDR3 sequence (DNA): TGTGCCAGCAGCTTACGAGATAGCGGGGGCTCTGGGGCCAACGTCCTGACTTTC.

The V and J genes are TRBV5-1 and TRBJ2-3, with D tentatively TRBD1 (6 bases). V dropped 4 bases and J dropped 6 bases, with 9 bases sitting between them. Germline V gene lookup returns CDR1 SGHRS and CDR2 YFSETQ. The CDR3 has 12 amino acids. CDR3 nucleotide sequence: TGCGCCAGCAGCGTGACAGGTGATACGCAGTATTTT. Translated: CASSVTGDTQYF.

Here the CDR3 reads CASSRDTYTGELFF. The DNA of the CDR3 is TGTGCCAGCAGTCGGGACACTTACACCGGGGAGCTGTTTTTT. The chain links TRBV11-1 to TRBJ2-2; TRBD1 is a possible D gene (6 bases). CDR3 length equals 14 residues. V shed 6 bases and J shed 3 bases, with 11 bases lying between them. From germline, CDR1 is SGHAT and CDR2 FQDESV (reference sequence). Using reference TRBV11-1 and TRBJ2-2 for the parts outside the CDR3, the full variable domain is EAEVAQSPRYKITEKSQAVAFWCDPISGHATLYWYRQILGQGPELLVQFQDESVVDDSQLPKDRFSAERLKGVDSTLKIQPAELGDSAMYLCASSRDTYTGELFFGEGSRLTVL.

The chain employs TRBV7-2 and TRBJ1-2, with D uncertain. The germline V gene has CDR1 SGHTA and CDR2 FQGNSA. Trimming removed 5 bases at V and 1 base at J, with 11 bases between. The CDR3 loop spans 14 amino acids. Written as DNA, the CDR3 is TGTGCCAGCAGCCTCGCGGCTGTTAACTATGGCTACACCTTC. Translating it yields CASSLAAVNYGYTF.

The V gene is TRBV5-5, the J gene TRBJ1-1; maybe TRBD1 (6 bases). The germline gives CDR1 SGHKS, CDR2 YYEKEE (reference sequence). The CDR3 runs to 18 residues. The V end was cut by 0 bases, the J end by 3 bases, with 21 bases between. The CDR3 DNA reads TGTGCCAGCAGCTTGGGGATACAGGGCGGGTTTAAGGACACTGAAGCTTTCTTT. Translating it yields CASSLGIQGGFKDTEAFF.